This T cell receptor beta chain was found in a study of cytomegalovirus exposure and HLA in healthy donors. CDR1 and CDR2 from the germline V gene are SNHLY and FYNNEI. The ends lost 6 bases at V and 1 base at J; junction bases unmatched: 2. This CDR3 region has 13 residues. With regard to this clone: What it recognizes is unknown.

Findings and limits, study-wide: Diagnosis of cytomegalovirus status made by the classifier reportedly showed high specificity and sensitivity. Later on, an analysis tied approximately 17,000 TCR beta sequences to HLA alleles at 0.05 false discovery rate. By a later analysis, the bulk of CMV-associated TCR beta chains appeared HLA-restricted. For most TCR sequences rarity was the rule, although some public TCRs occurred in many donors.

Primers for the PCR totalled 60 Vbeta and 13 Jbeta. The table came from immunoSEQ multiplex PCR; TCRdb's copy has only in-frame clones and leaves some out. The sample contains roughly 150,000 clones, 80% to 90% of which appear only once. J is TRBJ1-1 and V is TRBV2; TRBD1 aligns across 7 bases. Specimen: PBMCs. This clonotype originated in a woman aged 40-49 years in good health and CMV-seropositive. The CDR3 here is CASRQGPNTEAFF. The CDR3 DNA follows: TGTGCCAGCAGACAGGGGCCGAACACTGAAGCTTTCTTT.